The source of this T cell receptor (beta chain) is a study of shared clonotypes between healthy human individuals. This CDR3 has 14 amino acids. Losses at the gene ends were 5 bases for V and 3 bases for J; bases not matched to a gene: 7. Germline-derived CDR1 and CDR2 are SNHLY and FYNNEI. Study conclusions and caveats: Generally, naive subsets came out with larger estimated richness than memory subsets.

Assay: immunoSEQ multiplex PCR; the TCRdb copy retains only in-frame clones and omits some. This repertoire shows around 650,000 clones, 90% to 97% found once; its top ten account for roughly 0.1%. For this clone: The antigen remains undetermined.

CD45RO-negative cells were positively selected for CCR7, leaving out terminally differentiated effector memory CD45RA+ cells. J is TRBJ2-7 and V is TRBV2; 7 bases are shared with TRBD1. This receptor was taken from a young woman in good health. The specimen sequenced was naive CD8+ T cells sorted from blood. CDR3 in amino acids: CASSNDRDRYEQYF. The CDR3 DNA is TGTGCCAGCAGTAACGACAGGGATCGCTACGAGCAGTACTTC.